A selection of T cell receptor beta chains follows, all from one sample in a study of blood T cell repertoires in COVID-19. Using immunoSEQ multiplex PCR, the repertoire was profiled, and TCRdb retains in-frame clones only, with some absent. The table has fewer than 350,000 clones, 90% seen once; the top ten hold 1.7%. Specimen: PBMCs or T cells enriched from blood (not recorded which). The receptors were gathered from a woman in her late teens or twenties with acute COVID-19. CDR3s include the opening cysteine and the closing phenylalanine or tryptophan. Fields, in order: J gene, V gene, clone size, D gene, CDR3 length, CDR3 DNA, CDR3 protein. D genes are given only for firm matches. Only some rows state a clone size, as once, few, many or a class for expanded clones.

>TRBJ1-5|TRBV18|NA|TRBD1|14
TGTGCCAGCTCGCCGGGACAGGTAAATCAGCCCCAGCATTTT
CASSPGQVNQPQHF
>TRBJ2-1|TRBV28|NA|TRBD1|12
TGTGCCAGCAGGACAGGGAAGAATGAGCAGTTCTTC
CASRTGKNEQFF
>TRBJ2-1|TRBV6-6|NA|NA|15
TGTGCCAGCAGTTACGAATCGACAGGCGTCAATGAGCAGTTCTTC
CASSYESTGVNEQFF
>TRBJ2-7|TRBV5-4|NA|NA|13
TGTGCCAGCAACCGGGACTCTCCCGACGAGCAGTACTTC
CASNRDSPDEQYF
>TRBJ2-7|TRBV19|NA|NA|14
TGTGCCAGTAGTATTTCGGGGGATGGATACGAGCAGTACTTC
CASSISGDGYEQYF
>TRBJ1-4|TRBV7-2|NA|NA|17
TGTGCCAGCAGCTTACGGGGAGGGCCCCCCATTAATGAAAAACTGTTTTTT
CASSLRGGPPINEKLFF
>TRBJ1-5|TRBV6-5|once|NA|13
TGTGCCAGCAGTTACGGGCAGGATCAGCCCCAGCATTTT
CASSYGQDQPQHF
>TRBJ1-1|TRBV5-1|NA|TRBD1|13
TGCGCCAGCAGCTTGGGACAGGGGGCTGAAGCTTTCTTT
CASSLGQGAEAFF
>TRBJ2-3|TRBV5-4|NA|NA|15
TGTGCCAGCAGCTCCGACCGGGGGTTCACAGATACGCAGTATTTT
CASSSDRGFTDTQYF
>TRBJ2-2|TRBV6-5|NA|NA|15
TGTGCCAGCAGTATAAGGGGAGGAAACACCGGGGAGCTGTTTTTT
CASSIRGGNTGELFF
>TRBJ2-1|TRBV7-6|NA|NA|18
TGTGCCAGCAGCCCGAGGAGGGGGGGTCTAGCGCCCTACAATGAGCAGTTCTTC
CASSPRRGGLAPYNEQFF
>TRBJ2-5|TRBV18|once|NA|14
TGTGCCAGCTCACCTCAGACAGGCCAGGAGACCCAGTACTTC
CASSPQTGQETQYF
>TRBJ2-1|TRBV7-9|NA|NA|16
TGTGCCAGCAGCTTATCATCACGGCGGACTGTGGATGAGCAGTTCTTC
CASSLSSRRTVDEQFF
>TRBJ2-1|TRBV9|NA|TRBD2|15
TGTGCCAGCAGCGGGGGACTAGCGGGAGGGCGGGAGCAGTTCTTC
CASSGGLAGGREQFF
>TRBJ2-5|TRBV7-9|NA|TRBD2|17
TGTGCCAGCAGCTTAGCTTTAGCGGGAGGGCGCGTGGAGACCCAGTACTTC
CASSLALAGGRVETQYF
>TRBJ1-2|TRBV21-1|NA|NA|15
TGTGCCAGCAGCAAAGTTGGTCCGGGGGTGGATGGCTACACCTTC
CASSKVGPGVDGYTF
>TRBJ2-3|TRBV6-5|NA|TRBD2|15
TGTGCCAGCAGTTGGCGGGAGGGCCCTACAGATACGCAGTATTTT
CASSWREGPTDTQYF
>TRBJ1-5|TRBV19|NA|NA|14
TGTGCCAGTAGGAATATACAGGGTAATCAGCCCCAGCATTTT
CASRNIQGNQPQHF
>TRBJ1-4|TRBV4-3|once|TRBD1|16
TGCGCCAGCAGCCAAGGCTCCCCGGGACAGAATGAAAAACTGTTTTTT
CASSQGSPGQNEKLFF
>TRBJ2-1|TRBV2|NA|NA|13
TGTGCCAGCAGGGACGGGAGCTACAATGAGCAGTTCTTC
CASRDGSYNEQFF
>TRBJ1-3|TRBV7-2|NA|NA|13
TGTGCCAGCAGCTCATTCTCTGGAAACACCATATATTTT
CASSSFSGNTIYF
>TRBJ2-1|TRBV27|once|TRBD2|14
TGTGCCAGCAGCAGGACTAGCGGATACAATGAGCAGTTCTTC
CASSRTSGYNEQFF
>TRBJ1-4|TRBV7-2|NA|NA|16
TGTGCCAGCAGCTTCCGTTCGGGGGGGCGGACGGGGAAACTGTTTTTT
CASSFRSGGRTGKLFF
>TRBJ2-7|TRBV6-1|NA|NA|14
TGTGCCAGCAGTGAAGCGGGCTTACAATACGAGCAGTACTTC
CASSEAGLQYEQYF
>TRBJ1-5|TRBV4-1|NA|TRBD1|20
TGCGCCAGCAGCCAAGGTATAATACAGGGGGGTATATTGAGCAATCAGCCCCAGCATTTT
CASSQGIIQGGILSNQPQHF
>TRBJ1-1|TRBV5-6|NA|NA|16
TGTGCCAGCAGCTCGCTGACAGGTGGGGTGAACACTGAAGCTTTCTTT
CASSSLTGGVNTEAFF
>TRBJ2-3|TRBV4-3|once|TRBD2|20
TGCGCCAGCAGCCAAGTTATAGCGGGAGGCCACCCCGATCGGGCGGATACGCAGTATTTT
CASSQVIAGGHPDRADTQYF
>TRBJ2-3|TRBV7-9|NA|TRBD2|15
TGTGCCAGCAGCTTGAGGACTAGTCTCACAGATACGCAGTATTTT
CASSLRTSLTDTQYF
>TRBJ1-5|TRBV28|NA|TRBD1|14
TGTGCCAGCAGTCCACGGACAGGGATTCAGCCCCAGCATTTT
CASSPRTGIQPQHF
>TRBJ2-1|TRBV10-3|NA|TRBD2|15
TGTGCCATCAGCAGAATAGCGGGAGGGCCAGATGAGCAGTTCTTC
CAISRIAGGPDEQFF
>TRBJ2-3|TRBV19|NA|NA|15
TGTGCCAGTAGTGAACGCGGGCCGAGCACAGATACGCAGTATTTT
CASSERGPSTDTQYF
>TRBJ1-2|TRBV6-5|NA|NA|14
TGTGCCAGCAGTCCGGAGGGGCACTCCTATGGCTACACCTTC
CASSPEGHSYGYTF
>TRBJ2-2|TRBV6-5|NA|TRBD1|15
TGTGCCAGCAGTTACGGGACAGTCCAAACCGGGGAGCTGTTTTTT
CASSYGTVQTGELFF
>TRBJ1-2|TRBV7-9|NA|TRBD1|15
TGTGCCAGCAGCTTAACAGGGGGAGCTAACTATGGCTACACCTTC
CASSLTGGANYGYTF
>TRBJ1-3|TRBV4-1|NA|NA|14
TGCGCCAGCAGCCAAGTTCCGTCCGGAAACACCATATATTTT
CASSQVPSGNTIYF
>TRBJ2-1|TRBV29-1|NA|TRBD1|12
TGCAGCGCGGGACAGGTGGGCAATGAGCAGTTCTTC
CSAGQVGNEQFF
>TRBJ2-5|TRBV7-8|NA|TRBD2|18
TGTGCCAGCAGTTTTGGAATTCTTAGCGGGGCGGGGAGTGAGACCCAGTACTTC
CASSFGILSGAGSETQYF
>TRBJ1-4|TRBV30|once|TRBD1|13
TGTGCCTGGAGTGGGGACAGTAATGAAAAACTGTTTTTT
CAWSGDSNEKLFF
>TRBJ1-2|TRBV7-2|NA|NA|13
TGTGCCAGCAGCTTAGGAGGGCTCTATGGCTACACCTTC
CASSLGGLYGYTF
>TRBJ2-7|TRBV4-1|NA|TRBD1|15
TGCGCCAGCAGCCAAGCCGGGACAGGGCCTTACGAGCAGTACTTC
CASSQAGTGPYEQYF
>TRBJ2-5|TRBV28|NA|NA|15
TGTGCCAGCAGCTTAGGCCAATTTTTTAAGGAGACCCAGTACTTC
CASSLGQFFKETQYF
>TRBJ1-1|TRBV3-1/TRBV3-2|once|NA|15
TGTGCCAGCAGCCAGACTGTCCCTACGCGGACTGAAGCTTTCTTT
CASSQTVPTRTEAFF
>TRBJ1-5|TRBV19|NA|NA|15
TGTGCCAGTAGTATAGGAGGGGGTAGCAATCAGCCCCAGCATTTT
CASSIGGGSNQPQHF
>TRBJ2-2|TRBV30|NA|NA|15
TGTGCCTGGGGAAGGACTACCGCGAACACCGGGGAGCTGTTTTTT
CAWGRTTANTGELFF
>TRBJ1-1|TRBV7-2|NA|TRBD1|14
TGTGCCAGCAGCCTAGACAGGGTGAACACTGAAGCTTTCTTT
CASSLDRVNTEAFF
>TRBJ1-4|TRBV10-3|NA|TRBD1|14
TGTGCCATCAGTGCATCAGGGGGCCATGAAAAACTGTTTTTT
CAISASGGHEKLFF
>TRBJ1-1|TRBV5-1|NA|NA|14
TGCGCCAGCAGCTTGGGTGCGGGGAACACTGAAGCTTTCTTT
CASSLGAGNTEAFF
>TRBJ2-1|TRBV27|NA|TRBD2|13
TGTGCCTCCCGGACTAGCGGGAAGAATGAGCAGTTCTTC
CASRTSGKNEQFF
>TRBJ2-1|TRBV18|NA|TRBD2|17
TGTGCCAGCTCACCATCTGGGGCCCGGACTAGATCGATCGAGCAGTTCTTC
CASSPSGARTRSIEQFF
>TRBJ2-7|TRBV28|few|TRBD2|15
TGTGCCAGCAGTCTACCGGGACTAGCTGCCTACGAGCAGTACTTC
CASSLPGLAAYEQYF
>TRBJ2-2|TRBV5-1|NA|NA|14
TGCGCCAGCAGCCAGACAGGGAACACCGGGGAGCTGTTTTTT
CASSQTGNTGELFF
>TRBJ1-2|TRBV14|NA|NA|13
TGTGCCAGCAGCCAGCAAACTCACTATGGCTACACCTTC
CASSQQTHYGYTF
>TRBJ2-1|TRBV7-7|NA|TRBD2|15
TGTGCCAGCAGCTCTTCCGGGACTAGTCCCAATGAGCAGTTCTTC
CASSSSGTSPNEQFF
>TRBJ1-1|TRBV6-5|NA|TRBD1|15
TGTGCCAGCAGTCGGACAGGGAGTCTGAACACTGAAGCTTTCTTT
CASSRTGSLNTEAFF
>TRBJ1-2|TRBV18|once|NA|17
TGTGCCAGCTCACCATCTGTACAGCCCGAATATTATTATGGCTACACCTTC
CASSPSVQPEYYYGYTF
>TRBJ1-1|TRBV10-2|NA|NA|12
TGCGCCAGCAATGAGGGCCGCACTGAAGCTTTCTTT
CASNEGRTEAFF